These T cell receptor beta chains were read from a single sample in a study of cytomegalovirus exposure and HLA in healthy donors. TCRdb's table, derived via immunoSEQ multiplex PCR, lists solely in-frame clones and lacks some. The sample has some 150,000 clones, more than 75% seen once. Sequencing used PBMCs. These receptors all stem from a man between 18 and 29 years old in good health and CMV-seronegative. CDR3s include the opening cysteine and the closing phenylalanine or tryptophan. The order of the fields is D gene, J gene, V gene, clone size, CDR3 protein, CDR3 DNA. A D gene is named only where the DNA matches it firmly. Where a row states a size, it is once, few, many or the class of an expanded clone; other rows omit it.

. TRBJ1-3 TRBV4-1 . CASSQESGAGNTIYF TGCGCCAGCAGCCAAGAATCAGGGGCCGGAAACACCATATATTTT
. TRBJ2-3 TRBV29-1 . CSVEQDTQYF TGCAGCGTAGAGCAAGATACGCAGTATTTT
TRBD1 TRBJ2-7 TRBV6-1 . CASGGDRNFYEQYF TGTGCCAGCGGTGGGGACAGAAACTTCTACGAGCAGTACTTC
. TRBJ2-3 TRBV6-5 . CASKTEAPMSATQYF TGTGCCTCAAAAACCGAGGCACCGATGTCAGCTACGCAGTATTTT
TRBD1 TRBJ2-7 TRBV6-5 . CASSSGTGSSEQYF TGTGCCAGCAGTTCAGGGACAGGGTCATCCGAGCAGTACTTC
TRBD1 TRBJ1-4 TRBV6-1 . CASSEQGATNEKLFF TGTGCCAGCAGTGAACAGGGGGCAACTAATGAAAAACTGTTTTTT
. TRBJ1-3 TRBV5-1 . CASSQQIRGTDTIYF TGCGCCAGCAGCCAGCAAATCAGGGGTACGGACACCATATATTTT
TRBD1 TRBJ2-7 TRBV19 . CASSIFPGQGFEQYF TGTGCCAGTAGTATCTTTCCGGGACAGGGGTTCGAGCAGTACTTC
. TRBJ1-5 TRBV5-3 once CARSWGTIDWEPQHF TGTGCCAGAAGCTGGGGGACAATTGACTGGGAGCCCCAGCATTTT
. TRBJ1-5 TRBV4-1 few CASSRSQGSSAQHF TGCGCCAGCAGCCGATCACAGGGCTCCTCGGCCCAGCATTTT
TRBD1 TRBJ1-5 TRBV5-1 once CASRLDRREPQHF TGCGCCAGCAGATTGGACAGGAGGGAGCCCCAGCATTTT
. TRBJ1-1 TRBV7-9 . CASSQGINTEAFF TGTGCCAGCAGCCAGGGTATCAACACTGAAGCTTTCTTT
. TRBJ1-2 TRBV10-3 . CAISGDIASNYGYTF TGTGCCATCAGTGGGGACATCGCTTCTAACTATGGCTACACCTTC
TRBD1 TRBJ2-7 TRBV6-1 . CASSDQPGGRLSYEQYF TGTGCCAGCAGTGATCAACCAGGGGGACGCCTCTCCTACGAGCAGTACTTC
TRBD2 TRBJ2-5 TRBV18 . CASSPPPRGGLKETQYF TGTGCCAGCTCACCCCCCCCTCGCGGGGGTTTGAAGGAGACCCAGTACTTC
TRBD2 TRBJ2-1 TRBV6-1 . CASGGLAEHNEQFF TGTGCCAGCGGTGGACTAGCGGAGCACAATGAGCAGTTCTTC
. TRBJ1-2 TRBV7-9 . CASSLAGGGNYGYTF TGTGCCAGCAGCTTAGCGGGCGGGGGAAACTATGGCTACACCTTC
. TRBJ2-7 TRBV6-1 . CASSPNTRYEQYF TGTGCCAGCAGTCCGAACACCCGCTACGAGCAGTACTTC
. TRBJ1-1 TRBV29-1 . CSVRGGMPEAFF TGCAGCGTTAGAGGAGGTATGCCTGAAGCTTTCTTT
. TRBJ1-1 TRBV15 . CATSRATDYTEAFF TGTGCCACCAGCAGAGCGACTGATTACACTGAAGCTTTCTTT